These 6 T cell receptor beta chains share one sample of origin, sequenced in a study of tumor-infiltrating lymphocytes in primary liver carcinoma. RNA and DNA were co-extracted from roughly 20-30 mg of unsorted bulk tissue. From around 530 ng of total RNA, TCR beta-specific cDNA was reverse-transcribed using a constant-region primer. Generation of the TCR beta libraries relied on three nested multiplex PCR rounds using slightly modified ARM-PCR. The two initial PCR rounds, roughly 11 cycles each, used TRBV1-TRBV30 forward and C-beta reverse primers. One entry per CDR3 protein, called by TCRdb with MiXCR from the multiplex PCR reads. Counted here are 45,000 or so distinct CDR3 sequences, over 70% occurring once; the ten biggest clones make up 15% to 20%. The sequenced material came from liver tumor tissue from sampling region 2. Subset in this sample: tumor region T2, inferior pole. These TCRs come from a man aged 35 to 55 with primary liver carcinoma and hepatitis B virus infection.

The chain has TRBV5-1 and TRBJ2-7; TRBD2 matches at 9 bases. The length of the CDR3 is 15 residues. V gave up 4 bases and J gave up 2 bases; unmatched junction bases: 7. The V gene's germline CDR1 is SGHRS and CDR2 YFSETQ. The CDR3 region has the DNA TGCGCCAGCAGCATGTCCAGCGGGAGGACCTACGAGCAGTACTTC. Its translation: CASSMSSGRTYEQYF.

This clonotype is a singleton in its sample. One junction end disagrees with the germline gene, perhaps due to a read error. The rearrangement uses TRBV5-4 and TRBJ2-2, with TRBD1 as a possible D gene (6 bases). Germline V gene lookup returns CDR1 SGHNT and CDR2 YYREEE (reference sequence). The CDR3 totals 14 residues. The CDR3 reads CTNRPGANTVELFF. CDR3 coding DNA: TGTACCAACAGGCCAGGGGCGAACACCGTGGAGCTGTTTTTT. Full variable domain (remainder filled in from reference TRBV5-4 and TRBJ2-2): ETGVTQSPTHLIKTRGQQVTLRCSSQSGHNTVSWYQQALGQGPQFIFQYYREEENGRGNFPPRFSGLQFPNYSSELNVNALELDDSALYLCTNRPGANTVELFFGEGSRLTVL.

Worth noting for this clonotype: Its ends do not fully match the called genes, so a read error is possible. The V call is TRBV6-1, the J call TRBJ2-5, with D perhaps being TRBD1 or TRBD2 (6 bases each). Germline values: CDR1 MNHNS, CDR2 SASEGT. This CDR3 is built from 13 residues. This chain's CDR3 is CASRTAGRETQYF. The CDR3 DNA follows: TGTGCAAGCAGGACAGCGGGCCGGGAGACCCAGTACTTC.

The J gene is TRBJ1-5, the V gene TRBV20-1, with D unclear. Germline V gene lookup returns CDR1 DFQATT and CDR2 SNEGSKA (reference sequence). The V end was cut by 7 bases, the J end by 0 bases, with 16 bases between. The CDR3 has 15 residues. CDR3 amino acids: CSDRIHGDSNQPQHF. The CDR3 DNA sequence: TGCAGTGATAGGATCCACGGAGATAGCAATCAGCCCCAGCATTTT.

This clonotype was recorded at least ten times. The CDR3 sequence is CASSLGTVNSGNTIYF. The CDR3 DNA follows: TGTGCCAGCAGCTTAGGTACAGTGAACTCTGGAAACACCATATATTTT. The chain is built from TRBV5-4 and TRBJ1-3; D unresolved. Trimming left V 2 bases short and J 0 bases short, with 12 bases between. The CDR3 sequence is 16 residues long. Germline-derived CDR1 and CDR2 are SGHNT and YYREEE (reference sequence). Variable domain in full (rest from reference TRBV5-4 and TRBJ1-3): ETGVTQSPTHLIKTRGQQVTLRCSSQSGHNTVSWYQQALGQGPQFIFQYYREEENGRGNFPPRFSGLQFPNYSSELNVNALELDDSALYLCASSLGTVNSGNTIYFGEGSWLTVV.

A remark on this clonotype: The junction does not match germline at one end; this may be a read error. This chain links TRBV5-1 with TRBJ2-4; the D gene is possibly TRBD2 (7 bases). Germline CDR1 and CDR2: SGHRS and YFSETQ. The CDR3 has 14 residues. The chain's CDR3 is CASRGGGGQNIQYF. CDR3 nucleotide sequence: TGTGCCAGCAGGGGCGGGGGCGGCCAAAACATTCAGTACTTC. The whole variable domain, remainder taken from reference TRBV5-1 and TRBJ2-4, is KAGVTQTPRYLIKTRGQQVTLSCSPISGHRSVSWYQQTPGQGLQFLFEYFSETQRNKGNFPGRFSGRQFSNSRSEMNVSTLELGDSALYLCASRGGGGQNIQYFGAGTRLSVL.